This TCR beta chain was retrieved from a study of blood T cells in healthy people across ages. Study outcomes and limitations: Unsorted PBMCs blocked a conclusive comparison of naive and antigen-experienced cells.

With a J-beta primer mix and a sample-barcoded 5' primer, a second PCR ran roughly 7 to 11 cycles. TCRdb re-analysed the 5' RACE reads in MiXCR, keeping a single row per CDR3 protein. The table includes roughly 1,700,000 distinct CDR3 sequences, 28% detected once. Trimming cost V 4 bases and J 7 bases, with 11 bases left between them. CDR1 SGHTA and CDR2 FQGTGA come from the germline V gene. The CDR3 is 13 amino acids. This clonotype turned up a few times. Its specificity is unknown. V gene TRBV7-3 combines with J gene TRBJ2-1, with D perhaps TRBD2 (6 bases). Sequenced sample: blood. The TCR sequence derives from a woman aged 30 to 39 in good health. The chain's CDR3 is CASSSDGLNEQFF. Written as DNA, the CDR3 is TGTGCCAGCAGCTCGGATGGACTAAATGAGCAGTTCTTC.